These 12 T cell receptor beta chains were sequenced from one sample in a study of metastatic and nonmetastatic thyroid tumors (dated by TCRdb to the early 2020s). Library prep was done by PCR. Sequencing was performed on an Illumina HiSeq 4000. The public reads were reanalyzed by TCRdb: fastp trimming at Q25, MiXCR alignment, in-frame beta chains only. The sample table contains around 34,000 clones; only one count was recorded for around 17% of them. The ten largest clones represent around 3% of the sample. No patient had received any treatment before thyroid surgery. Material for sequencing was blood. These receptors were obtained from a female donor with papillary thyroid cancer or a benign thyroid nodule (not recorded which). Some clones in this sample may be carry-over from other donors' samples.

Ten or more counts support this clone. The chain joins TRBV28 to TRBJ2-1; 11 bases agree with TRBD1. The CDR3 length is 17 residues. The germline gives CDR1 MDHEN, CDR2 SYDVKM. The junction had 9 bases not matched to a gene; V was cut back by 5 bases and J by 3 bases. CDR3 nucleotides: TGTGCCAGCAGTCGATACTCCGGGACAGGGGGCTACAATGAGCAGTTCTTC. Protein sequence: CASSRYSGTGGYNEQFF.

This clone showed up just once. The germline gene is not matched at one end of the junction; a read error may be the cause. The V call is TRBV7-2, the J call TRBJ2-7; possibly TRBD2 for D (5 bases). Germline V gene lookup returns CDR1 SGHTA and CDR2 FQGNSA. The CDR3 loop spans 15 amino acids. The CDR3 nucleotides are TGTGCCAGCAGCAAAGAACCGCGACTAAGCTACGAGCAGCACTTC. The encoded protein is CASSKEPRLSYEQHF.

About this clone itself: Given a much more abundant clone one base away, this may be a read error. Other DNA sequences in the sample encode the same CDR3. The V gene is TRBV7-3, the J gene TRBJ1-4, with a possible D match to TRBD1 (6 bases). The CDR3 loop spans 15 amino acids. Germline V CDR1 and CDR2: SGHTA, FQGTGA. As DNA, the CDR3 is TGTGCCAGCAGCCCCCAGGCAGGGGAGGGCGAAAAACTGTTTTTC. It yields the protein CASSPQAGEGEKLFF. Looking up the rest from reference TRBV7-3 and TRBJ1-4 gives the full variable domain: GAGVSQTPSNKVTEKGKYVELRCDPISGHTALYWYRQSLGQGPEFLIYFQGTGAADDSGLPNDRFFAVRPEGSVSTLKIQRTERGDSAVYLCASSPQAGEGEKLFFGSGTQLSVL.

This chain links TRBV20-1 with TRBJ2-1; perhaps D is TRBD1 or TRBD2 (5 bases each). V dropped 5 bases and J dropped 16 bases, with 18 bases sitting between them. In germline, CDR1 is DFQATT, CDR2 SNEGSKA (reference sequence). This CDR3 is 11 amino acids long. The CDR3 reads CSAVADGDQFF. The DNA for the CDR3 is TGCAGTGCTGTGGCTGATGGGGACCAATTCTTC.

This clone was recorded many times. J is TRBJ2-2 and V is TRBV20-1; 7 nucleotides match TRBD2. The CDR3 loop spans 15 amino acids. The ends lost 6 bases at V and 4 bases at J; junction bases unmatched: 11. CDR1 is DFQATT, CDR2 SNEGSKA, per germline (reference sequence). CDR3 DNA sequence: TGCAGTGCCCTACAAGGTCCTAGCGGCACCGGGGAGCTGTTTTTT. This gives the protein CSALQGPSGTGELFF.

This clone occurred many times. The CDR3 sequence is CASSPQLAGFTDTQYF. The DNA for the CDR3 is TGTGCCAGCAGTCCCCAATTAGCGGGATTCACAGATACGCAGTATTTT. V and J are TRBV27 and TRBJ2-3; 8 positions match TRBD2. CDR1 and CDR2 (germline): MNHEY, SMNVEV (reference sequence). The ends lost 5 bases at V and 2 bases at J; junction bases unmatched: 9. The length of the CDR3 is 16 residues.

In its sample, this clone ranks as medium-sized. The chain joins TRBV6-1 to TRBJ2-6; TRBD1 agrees at 8 bases. Looked up from germline, CDR1 is MNHNS and CDR2 is SASEGT. This CDR3 is 15 amino acids long. V trimming: 7 bases; J trimming: 4 bases; junction bases outside the gene matches: 6. CDR3 coding DNA: TGTGCCAGCACCCAGGGGGCCGGGGGGGCCAACGTCCTGACTTTC. It codes for CASTQGAGGANVLTF.

This clone has a handful of counts. The chain links TRBV2 to TRBJ1-5; D gene ambiguous. Between the trimmed V and J ends, which lost 4 bases and 3 bases, there was a span of 13 bases. Germline V gene sequence: CDR1 SNHLY, CDR2 FYNNEI. The CDR3 length is 15 residues. CDR3 loop: CASSVGQANNQPQHF. CDR3 bases: TGTGCCAGCAGTGTGGGCCAGGCTAACAATCAGCCCCAGCATTTT.

This chain links TRBV3-1 with TRBJ1-4; the match to TRBD1 covers 7 bases. The CDR3 totals 15 residues. Germline CDR1 reads LGHDT; CDR2 reads YNNKEL (reference sequence). V shed 5 bases, J shed 2 bases, and the junction held 5 bases outside the gene matches. The CDR3 DNA sequence: TGTGCCAGCAGCGCCCGACAGGGTACTAATGAAAAACTGTTTTTT. Protein: CASSARQGTNEKLFF.

The table lists this clone with many counts. The chain links TRBV5-6 to TRBJ1-1; 9 bases are a match to TRBD1. V shed 4 bases, J shed 6 bases, and the junction held 10 bases outside the gene matches. Germline assignment: CDR1 SGHDT and CDR2 YYEEEE. The CDR3 is made up of 15 amino acids. CDR3 protein: CASSSAGTGPPEAFF. CDR3 nucleotide sequence: TGTGCCAGCAGCAGCGCCGGGACAGGGCCCCCTGAAGCTTTCTTT.

This clone was recorded many times. Sequence at one end of the junction differs from germline and may be a read error. The chain combines TRBV28 with TRBJ1-6; possible D gene TRBD1, 6 bases. Germline values: CDR1 MDHEN, CDR2 SYDVKM. The CDR3 runs 17 residues. CDR3 nucleotide sequence: TGTGCCAGCAGTACCTCCGGCAGGGGATTCGGGAATTCACCCCTCTACTTT. Its protein is CASSTSGRGFGNSPLYF. The full variable domain, completed using reference TRBV28 and TRBJ1-6, is DVKVTQSSRYLVKRTGEKVFLECVQDMDHENMFWYRQDPGLGLRLIYFSYDVKMKEKGDIPEGYSVSREKKERFSLILESASTNQTSMYLCASSTSGRGFGNSPLYFGNGTRLTVT.

The chain uses TRBV28 and TRBJ2-7; D possibly corresponds to TRBD2 (6 bases). From germline, CDR1 is MDHEN and CDR2 SYDVKM. V shed 6 bases and J shed 0 bases, with 12 bases lying between them. The CDR3 runs to 14 residues. In nucleotides, the CDR3 is TGTGCCAGCAGGCCCGGGACTTTCTCCTACGAGCAGTACTTC. This translates into CASRPGTFSYEQYF.